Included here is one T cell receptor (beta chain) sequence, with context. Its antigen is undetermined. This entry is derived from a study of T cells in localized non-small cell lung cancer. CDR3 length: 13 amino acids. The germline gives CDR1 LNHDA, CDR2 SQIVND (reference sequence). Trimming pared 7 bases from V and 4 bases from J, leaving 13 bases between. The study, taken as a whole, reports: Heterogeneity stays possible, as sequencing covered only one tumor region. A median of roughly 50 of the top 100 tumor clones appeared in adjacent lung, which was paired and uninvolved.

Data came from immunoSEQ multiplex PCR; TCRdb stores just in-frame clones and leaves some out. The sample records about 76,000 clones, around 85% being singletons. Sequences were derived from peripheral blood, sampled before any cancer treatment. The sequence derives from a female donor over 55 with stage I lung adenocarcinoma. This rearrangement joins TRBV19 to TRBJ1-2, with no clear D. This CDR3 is CASTEGPGYGYTF. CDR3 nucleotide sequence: TGTGCCAGTACGGAAGGGCCGGGCTATGGCTACACCTTC. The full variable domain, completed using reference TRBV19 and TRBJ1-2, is DGGITQSPKYLFRKEGQNVTLSCEQNLNHDAMYWYRQDPGQGLRLIYYSQIVNDFQKGDIAEGYSVSREKKESFPLTVTSAQKNPTAFYLCASTEGPGYGYTFGSGTRLTVV.